The 6 T cell receptor beta chains presented below share a single source sample, sequenced in a study of T cells expressing NK-cell markers. TCRdb re-called the 5' RACE reads and shows each CDR3 protein once, DNA omitted. With 160,000 or so distinct CDR3 sequences in the sample, the ten largest clones hold about 18%. Material for sequencing was blood T cells: a sorted CD56 or NKG2C T cell subset, CD4+ or CD8+ T cells, or bulk PBMC T cells (not recorded which). The receptors come from a woman between 18 and 70 years old in good health.

This chain uses TRBV24-1 with TRBJ2-1; TCRdb outputs TRBD2, but without DNA this stays unchecked. The germline CDR1 and CDR2 sequences are KGHDR and SFDVKD. There are 18 residues in the CDR3. CDR3 amino acids: CATSDEQRTSFINNEQFF.

The V and J genes are TRBV20-1 and TRBJ2-7; lacking DNA, the TRBD1 call made by TCRdb goes unchecked. Germline CDR1 and CDR2: DFQATT and SNEGSKA (reference sequence). The CDR3 runs 15 residues. This chain's CDR3 is CSARTAQRSSYEQYF.

CDR3 protein: CSAREPGQGTETQYF. The chain is built from TRBV20-1 and TRBJ2-5; TCRdb names TRBD1, which stays unverified in the absence of DNA. Germline assignment: CDR1 DFQATT and CDR2 SNEGSKA (reference sequence). The CDR3 is made up of 15 amino acids.

V and J are TRBV19 and TRBJ2-7; TCRdb outputs TRBD2, but without DNA this stays unchecked. The CDR3 spans 16 residues. Germline CDR1 is LNHDA and CDR2 is SQIVND (reference sequence). The chain's CDR3 is CASSTSGLAGFYEQYF.

This CDR3 is CASSYRGVDPYEQYF. The chain has TRBV6-5 and TRBJ2-7. The CDR3 contains 15 residues. CDR1 is MNHEY, CDR2 SVGAGI, per germline.

The chain has TRBV28 and TRBJ2-5; no DNA is available, so the TRBD2 call from TCRdb remains unchecked. The CDR3 loop spans 15 amino acids. Germline CDR1 MDHEN, CDR2 SYDVKM. The CDR3 loop is CASSRGDSGAETQYF.